This entry lists 25 T cell receptor beta chains sequenced from one sample in a study of blood T cell repertoires in COVID-19. The table came from immunoSEQ multiplex PCR; TCRdb's copy has only in-frame clones and leaves some out. The top ten hold roughly 1.3% of the sample, which has around 200,000 clones, about 83% seen once. The sample consisted of peripheral blood. The origin of the receptors is a woman younger than 45 with COVID-19, enrolled during active disease.

The chain links TRBV7-2 to TRBJ2-7; 9 nucleotides line up with TRBD2. Unmatched junction bases numbered 7, after V lost 1 base and J lost 0 bases. CDR1 and CDR2 from the germline V gene are SGHTA and FQGNSA. CDR3 length equals 17 residues. The CDR3 loop reads CASSLGLAGRPSYEQYF. DNA of the CDR3: TGTGCCAGCAGCTTAGGCCTAGCGGGGAGGCCCTCCTACGAGCAGTACTTC. Full variable domain (outside the CDR3, taken from reference TRBV7-2 and TRBJ2-7): GAGVSQSPSNKVTEKGKDVELRCDPISGHTALYWYRQSLGQGLEFLIYFQGNSAPDKSGLPSDRFSAERTGGSVSTLTIQRTQQEDSAVYLCASSLGLAGRPSYEQYFGPGTRLTVT.

This clone was found once. This chain joins TRBV29-1 and TRBJ2-7, with D possibly TRBD2 on 5 matching bases. V lost 6 bases and J lost 0, with 9 bases in between. The CDR3 length is 12 residues. Germline V gene data show CDR1 as SQVTM and CDR2 as ANQGSEA. CDR3 coding DNA: TGCAGCGTAGCTGGGAGCTCCTACGAGCAGTACTTC. Translated, it gives CSVAGSSYEQYF.

V gene TRBV6-1 combines with J gene TRBJ2-5; possibly TRBD2 for D (6 bases). The CDR3 contains 14 residues. With 1 base removed from V and 5 bases from J, the gap between germline ends came to 11 bases. Germline assignment: CDR1 MNHNS and CDR2 SASEGT. Written as DNA, the CDR3 is TGTGCCAGCAGTGAAGGGAGGGGAGCCGAGACCCAGTACTTC. Amino acids: CASSEGRGAETQYF.

The gene calls are TRBV11-2 and TRBJ2-7; D is unresolved. V was cut by 5 bases and J by 2 bases, with 10 bases left in between. The CDR3 contains 13 residues. Per germline, CDR1 SGHAT and CDR2 FQNNGV. The CDR3 is CASSTGSTYEQYF. The CDR3 nucleotides read TGTGCCAGCAGCACCGGGTCAACCTACGAGCAGTACTTC.

There are a few counts of this clone. The chain employs TRBV28 and TRBJ1-6; 10 bases map to TRBD1. Germline V gene lookup returns CDR1 MDHEN and CDR2 SYDVKM. This CDR3 has 16 amino acids. V gave up 4 bases and J gave up 10 bases; unmatched junction bases: 10. The chain's CDR3 is CASSSHQGTGASPLHF. The CDR3 nucleotides read TGTGCCAGCAGTTCCCACCAGGGGACAGGGGCCTCACCCCTCCACTTT. Using reference TRBV28 and TRBJ1-6 for the parts outside the CDR3, the full variable domain is DVKVTQSSRYLVKRTGEKVFLECVQDMDHENMFWYRQDPGLGLRLIYFSYDVKMKEKGDIPEGYSVSREKKERFSLILESASTNQTSMYLCASSSHQGTGASPLHFGNGTRLTVT.

The V gene is TRBV5-1, the J gene TRBJ2-2; a weak D match, TRBD1 (5 bases). This CDR3 is 16 amino acids long. Germline V gives CDR1 SGHRS, CDR2 YFSETQ. Trimming removed 2 bases from V and 0 bases from J, with 11 bases in between. Here the CDR3 reads CASSFPAGSNTGELFF. CDR3 sequence (DNA): TGCGCCAGCAGCTTCCCCGCAGGGTCGAACACCGGGGAGCTGTTTTTT.

The chain uses TRBV30 and TRBJ1-6; perhaps TRBD1 as D (6 bases). The CDR3 spans 15 residues. V was clipped by 3 bases and J by 12 bases, with 21 bases between them. Germline values: CDR1 GTSNPN, CDR2 SVGIG (reference sequence). The CDR3, as DNA: TGTGCCTGGAGGTCCGAGCGAGGGGGTTCCCGACCCCTCCACTTT. Translating gives CAWRSERGGSRPLHF.

The DNA of the CDR3 is TGTGCCAGCAGCCTGGGAACAGGCTATGGCTACACCTTC. Residues: CASSLGTGYGYTF. The rearrangement joins TRBV25-1 to TRBJ1-2, with D possibly being TRBD1 (5 bases). Per germline, CDR1 MGHDK and CDR2 SYGVNS. Trimming removed 6 bases at V and 4 bases at J, with 12 bases between. The CDR3 consists of 13 residues.

This clone was detected once. V gene TRBV10-3 combines with J gene TRBJ2-3; TRBD2 matches 10 bases. V was clipped by 11 bases and J by 1 base; unmatched bases: 12. Germline CDR1 and CDR2: ENHRY and SYGVKD. The CDR3 totals 16 residues. CDR3 in amino acids: CAAYSGGPGGTDTQYF. CDR3 nucleotides: TGTGCCGCCTATAGCGGGGGGCCAGGGGGCACAGATACGCAGTATTTT.

The chain joins TRBV7-9 to TRBJ2-1, with a possible D match to TRBD2 (5 bases). V lost 5 bases and J 10 bases, leaving 9 bases between the germline ends. Germline V lookup: CDR1 SEHNR, CDR2 FQNEAQ (reference sequence). This CDR3 has 11 amino acids. As DNA, the CDR3 is TGTGCCAGCAGCCGGACGGGGGAGCAGTTCTTC. This codes for CASSRTGEQFF.

The chain has TRBV19 and TRBJ2-1; D perhaps matches TRBD1 (6 bases). The germline V and J ends were trimmed by 5 bases and 0 bases, with 14 bases remaining between them. The CDR3 runs 16 residues. Germline V gives CDR1 LNHDA, CDR2 SQIVND (reference sequence). For the CDR3, the DNA is TGTGCCAGTAGTTCACAGGGTGTGAGCTCCTACAATGAGCAGTTCTTC. Its protein product is CASSSQGVSSYNEQFF. Combining the CDR3 with reference TRBV19 and TRBJ2-1 gives the whole variable domain DGGITQSPKYLFRKEGQNVTLSCEQNLNHDAMYWYRQDPGQGLRLIYYSQIVNDFQKGDIAEGYSVSREKKESFPLTVTSAQKNPTAFYLCASSSQGVSSYNEQFFGPGTRLTVL.

The chain joins TRBV30 to TRBJ1-5; D may be TRBD1 (6 bases). Germline values: CDR1 GTSNPN, CDR2 SVGIG (reference sequence). The germline V and J ends were trimmed by 0 bases and 1 base, with 10 bases remaining between them. The CDR3 has 15 amino acids. The CDR3 protein is CAWSVGAVSNQPQHF. CDR3 coding DNA: TGTGCCTGGAGTGTGGGGGCGGTGAGCAATCAGCCCCAGCATTTT. Based on the CDR3 plus reference TRBV30 and TRBJ1-5, the full variable domain is SQTIHQWPATLVQPVGSPLSLECTVEGTSNPNLYWYRQAAGRGLQLLFYSVGIGQISSEVPQNLSASRPQDRQFILSSKKLLLSDSGFYLCAWSVGAVSNQPQHFGDGTRLSIL.

The rearrangement links TRBV5-6 to TRBJ2-2; TRBD1 agrees at 8 bases. The CDR3 is 13 residues long. Germline loops: CDR1 SGHDT, CDR2 YYEEEE. J gave up 6 bases and V 5 bases, and 3 bases lay outside the gene matches. DNA for the CDR3: TGTGCCAGCAGTCCCAGGGGGCCCGGGGAGCTGTTTTTT. Its protein product is CASSPRGPGELFF.

The chain has TRBV5-1 and TRBJ2-5; the match to TRBD2 covers 8 bases. Germline lookup yields CDR1 SGHRS and CDR2 YFSETQ. Trimming took 4 bases from V and 3 from J; bases not matched to a gene: 5. This CDR3 spans 14 amino acids. CDR3 amino acids: CASSVAGPKETQYF. The DNA of the CDR3 is TGCGCCAGCAGCGTAGCGGGACCCAAAGAGACCCAGTACTTC.

The chain carries TRBV4-2 and TRBJ2-1; 9 bases are a match to TRBD1. After removal of 4 bases from V and 8 bases from J, the junction contained 6 bases not matched to a gene. The CDR3 loop spans 14 amino acids. The germline V gene encodes CDR1 LGHNA and CDR2 YNFKEQ. The CDR3 DNA sequence: TGTGCCAGCAGCCCTTCGGGACAGGGCTATGAGCAGTTCTTC. It translates to CASSPSGQGYEQFF.

V and J are TRBV6-2 or TRBV6-3 and TRBJ2-1; the match to TRBD1 covers 9 bases. The CDR3 totals 19 residues. Germline V gene sequence: CDR1 MNHEY, CDR2 SVGEGT. V shed 0 bases, J shed 1 base, and the junction held 10 bases outside the gene matches. CDR3 in DNA: TGTGCCAGCAGTTACTCCCGGACAGGGGATTTTAAGTCCTACAATGAGCAGTTCTTC. This translates into CASSYSRTGDFKSYNEQFF.

The gene calls are TRBV7-2 and TRBJ2-1; 11 nucleotides line up with TRBD2. The CDR3 loop spans 15 amino acids. CDR1 and CDR2 from the germline V gene are SGHTA and FQGNSA. The trim removed 1 base at V and 6 bases at J, leaving 2 bases unmatched. The CDR3 DNA reads TGTGCCAGCAGCTTAGGTAGCGGGAGGGGCAATGAGCAGTTCTTC. Amino acids: CASSLGSGRGNEQFF.

CDR3 loop: CASSLRGFYGYTF. CDR3 nucleotide sequence: TGTGCCAGCAGCTTAAGGGGATTCTATGGCTACACCTTC. The V call is TRBV11-2, the J call TRBJ1-2, with a weak D call TRBD1 (5 bases). The CDR3 length is 13 residues. Germline CDR1 and CDR2: SGHAT and FQNNGV. With 2 bases removed from V and 4 bases from J, the gap between germline ends came to 8 bases.

In regard to this clone: At the DNA level, this CDR3 is encoded by other sequences in the same sample as well. The chain uses TRBV7-2 and TRBJ2-5, with a weak D call TRBD2 (5 bases). The length of the CDR3 is 13 residues. V was shortened by 3 bases and J by 5 bases, with 10 bases between the two germline ends. Germline V gene data show CDR1 as SGHTA and CDR2 as FQGNSA. As DNA, the CDR3 is TGTGCCAGCAGCTTTATGGGCGGGGAGACCCAGTACTTC. Translating it yields CASSFMGGETQYF.

The chain has TRBV15 and TRBJ2-3; 12 bases are shared with TRBD2. V dropped 6 bases and J dropped 0; count of bases not matched to a gene: 4. The CDR3 consists of 16 residues. Germline CDR1 reads LNHNV; CDR2 reads YYDKDF (reference sequence). In DNA form, the CDR3 reads TGTGCCACCAGGACCGGGACTAGCGGGAGCACAGATACGCAGTATTTT. Translation gives CATRTGTSGSTDTQYF.

This clone appeared a single time. The gene calls are TRBV7-2 and TRBJ1-2; 8 bases fit TRBD1. J gave up 1 base and V 5 bases, and 3 bases lay outside the gene matches. This CDR3 contains 14 residues. Germline V gives CDR1 SGHTA, CDR2 FQGNSA. The CDR3 DNA sequence: TGTGCCAGCAGCCTAGGACAGGGTAACTATGGCTACACCTTC. Protein sequence: CASSLGQGNYGYTF.

V and J are TRBV5-5 and TRBJ2-2; 10 nucleotides agree with TRBD1. Germline-derived CDR1 and CDR2 are SGHKS and YYEKEE (reference sequence). This CDR3 contains 16 residues. Trimming cost V 0 bases and J 7 bases; bases outside gene matches: 6. The CDR3 protein is CASSLGQGARSGELFF. DNA of the CDR3: TGTGCCAGCAGCTTGGGACAGGGGGCGCGGAGCGGGGAGCTGTTTTTT.

The gene calls are TRBV18 and TRBJ1-2; a weak D match, TRBD1 (5 bases). The CDR3 has 14 residues. Trimming removed 4 bases at V and 8 bases at J, with 17 bases between. From germline, CDR1 is KGHSH and CDR2 LQKENI. CDR3 coding DNA: TGTGCCAGCTCACTGGGCTCAGGGTTCGACGGCTACACCTTC. Protein: CASSLGSGFDGYTF.

The chain joins TRBV5-1 to TRBJ1-6; no firm D call. CDR3 size: 14 residues. Per germline, CDR1 SGHRS and CDR2 YFSETQ. With 5 bases removed from V and 0 bases from J, the gap between germline ends came to 6 bases. CDR3: CASREASYNSPLHF. The CDR3 nucleotides are TGCGCCAGCAGGGAGGCCTCCTATAATTCACCCCTCCACTTT.

The rearrangement joins TRBV5-6 to TRBJ1-1, with TRBD1 identical over 8 bases. This CDR3 region has 15 residues. V lost 0 bases and J lost 6; bases outside the gene matches: 7. Germline V lookup: CDR1 SGHDT, CDR2 YYEEEE. The CDR3 region is CASSLGDRRAPEAFF. The DNA for the CDR3 is TGTGCCAGCAGCTTGGGGGACAGGCGGGCCCCTGAAGCTTTCTTT.